This TCR beta chain derives from a study of T cell repertoires in cytomegalovirus infection. Points from the study as a whole: Dominating the ex vivo response were TCR beta clonotypes that were CMV-specific and HLA-C-restricted. CMV carriers with the relevant HLA were identified by cumulative public TCR beta family frequency.

From the reads, TCRdb called clonotypes with MiXCR, one entry per CDR3 protein. The sample carries around 550,000 distinct CDR3 sequences, less than 30% recorded once. Details on this clonotype: Its specificity is unknown.

The V gene lost 1 base and the J gene lost 0 bases, with 6 bases spanning the gap. CDR3 length: 14 amino acids. Looked up from germline, CDR1 is SEHNR and CDR2 is FQNEAQ (reference sequence). Sequenced: PBMCs. The chain links TRBV7-9 to TRBJ1-2; D not resolved. This TCR came from a human donor in good health (CMV status not recorded). Some clones in this sample may be carry-over from other donors' samples. The CDR3: CASSLELPNYGYTF. As DNA, the CDR3 is TGTGCCAGCAGCTTAGAGTTGCCTAACTATGGCTACACCTTC.